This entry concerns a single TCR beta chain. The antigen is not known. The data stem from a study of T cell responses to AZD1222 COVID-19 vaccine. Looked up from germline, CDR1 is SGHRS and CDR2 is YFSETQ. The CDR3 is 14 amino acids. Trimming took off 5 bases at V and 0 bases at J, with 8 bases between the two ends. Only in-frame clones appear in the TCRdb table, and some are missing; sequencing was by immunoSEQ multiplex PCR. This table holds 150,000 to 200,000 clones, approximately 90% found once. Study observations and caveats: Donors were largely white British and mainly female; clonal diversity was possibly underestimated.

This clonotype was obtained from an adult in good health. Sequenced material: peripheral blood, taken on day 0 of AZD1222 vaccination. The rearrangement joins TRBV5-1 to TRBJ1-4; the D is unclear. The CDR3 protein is CASSPRATNEKLFF. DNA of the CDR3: TGCGCCAGCAGTCCCCGGGCAACTAATGAAAAACTGTTTTTT.